These T cell receptor beta chains were read from a single sample in a study of human T cells and chemical hapten exposure. Using its own MiXCR run on the RACE reads, TCRdb lists one record per CDR3 protein. This repertoire shows 75,000 to 80,000 distinct CDR3 sequences, 8.6% found once; its top ten account for about 1.5%. The sample consisted of whole blood. The receptor source for this set is a female donor in good health. Some clones in this sample may be carry-over from other donors' samples. The CDR3 runs from the conserved cysteine through the conserved F or W. D genes are given only for firm matches. Part of the rows lack a size; the others show once, few, many or a class for expanded clones.

j_call: TRBJ2-7; clone_size: few; d_call: -; v_call: TRBV14; cdr3_nt: TGTGCCAGCAGCCTGGGGCCCCCGTGGGGCGGCTACGAGCAGTACTTC; cdr3_aa: CASSLGPPWGGYEQYF
j_call: TRBJ1-6; clone_size: many; d_call: TRBD1; v_call: TRBV20-1; cdr3_nt: TGCAGTGCTAGTCAGGGGGCGCGGAATTCACCCCTCCACTTT; cdr3_aa: CSASQGARNSPLHF
j_call: TRBJ1-6; clone_size: many; d_call: -; v_call: TRBV12-3/TRBV12-4; cdr3_nt: TGTGCCAGCAGTTTACTCCCAGGGGCTCAGAATTCACCCCTCCACTTT; cdr3_aa: CASSLLPGAQNSPLHF
j_call: TRBJ2-6; clone_size: -; d_call: TRBD1; v_call: TRBV27; cdr3_nt: TGTGCCAGCAGTTCCAGACAGGGATCGCTCTCTGGGGCCAACGTCCTGACTTTC; cdr3_aa: CASSSRQGSLSGANVLTF
j_call: TRBJ2-2; clone_size: many; d_call: -; v_call: TRBV12-3/TRBV12-4; cdr3_nt: TGTGCCAGCACCCTGGGAACCGGGGAGCTGTTTTTT; cdr3_aa: CASTLGTGELFF
j_call: TRBJ2-1; clone_size: many; d_call: -; v_call: TRBV28; cdr3_nt: TGTGCCAGCAGTTTATTGGGGGCCCGCTGGGACAATGAGCAGTTCTTC; cdr3_aa: CASSLLGARWDNEQFF
j_call: TRBJ1-5; clone_size: -; d_call: -; v_call: TRBV2; cdr3_nt: TGTGCCAGCAGTGATGGCCAGGGAAGGAATCAGCCCCAGCATTTT; cdr3_aa: CASSDGQGRNQPQHF
j_call: TRBJ2-3; clone_size: few; d_call: -; v_call: TRBV18; cdr3_nt: TGTGCCAGCTCACCACCTTCCGGAACTAGCACAGATACGCAGTATTTT; cdr3_aa: CASSPPSGTSTDTQYF
j_call: TRBJ2-3; clone_size: few; d_call: -; v_call: TRBV29-1; cdr3_nt: TGCAGCGTTGAAGTGGGTTTCGGGGGTAGGGATACGCAGTATTTT; cdr3_aa: CSVEVGFGGRDTQYF
j_call: TRBJ1-5; clone_size: many; d_call: TRBD1; v_call: TRBV3-1; cdr3_nt: TGTGCCAGCAGCCACGGACAGGGGGCCTATAGCAATCAGCCCCAGCATTTT; cdr3_aa: CASSHGQGAYSNQPQHF
j_call: TRBJ2-7; clone_size: many; d_call: TRBD1; v_call: TRBV5-5; cdr3_nt: TGTGCCAGCAGGAAATACTATGGGACAGGGGACGCCGAGCAGTACTTC; cdr3_aa: CASRKYYGTGDAEQYF
j_call: TRBJ1-5; clone_size: -; d_call: -; v_call: TRBV6-2/TRBV6-3; cdr3_nt: TGTGCCAGCAGAAGAATAACGGGGGAGCCCCAGCATTTT; cdr3_aa: CASRRITGEPQHF
j_call: TRBJ1-6; clone_size: -; d_call: TRBD1; v_call: TRBV28; cdr3_nt: TGTGCCAGCAGTTTATTACGGGACAGTCATAATTCACCCCTCCACTTT; cdr3_aa: CASSLLRDSHNSPLHF
j_call: TRBJ1-1; clone_size: -; d_call: TRBD1; v_call: TRBV29-1; cdr3_nt: TGCAGCGTTGCGTCGACAGGGCAGAACACTGAAGCTTTCTTT; cdr3_aa: CSVASTGQNTEAFF
j_call: TRBJ1-1; clone_size: medium-sized; d_call: -; v_call: TRBV20-1; cdr3_nt: TGCAGTGCTAGAGAAAAGGAAAATGAAGCTTTCTTT; cdr3_aa: CSAREKENEAFF
j_call: TRBJ2-3; clone_size: many; d_call: TRBD2; v_call: TRBV7-9; cdr3_nt: TGTGCCAGCAGCTTCTCGCGGGGGGGGATAGATACGCAGTATTTT; cdr3_aa: CASSFSRGGIDTQYF
j_call: TRBJ1-5; clone_size: few; d_call: TRBD1; v_call: TRBV12-3/TRBV12-4; cdr3_nt: TGTGCCAGCAGTCCACCGACAGGGAGGGGCAATCAGCCCCAGCATTTT; cdr3_aa: CASSPPTGRGNQPQHF
j_call: TRBJ2-7; clone_size: -; d_call: TRBD2; v_call: TRBV27; cdr3_nt: TGTGCCAGCAGAAACAGCGGGGGGCGGGTCAAGCAGTACTTC; cdr3_aa: CASRNSGGRVKQYF
j_call: TRBJ2-7; clone_size: -; d_call: -; v_call: TRBV5-1; cdr3_nt: TGCGCCAGCAGCATGGGCCCCCGGGTCCCCGACGAGCAGTACTTC; cdr3_aa: CASSMGPRVPDEQYF
j_call: TRBJ2-3; clone_size: -; d_call: TRBD2; v_call: TRBV10-3; cdr3_nt: TGTGCCATCAGTGAGTCGATGGCGGAGGCGGGAGTAAATACGCAGTATTTT; cdr3_aa: CAISESMAEAGVNTQYF
j_call: TRBJ2-1; clone_size: medium-sized; d_call: TRBD2; v_call: TRBV28; cdr3_nt: TGTGCCAGCACCCGACTAGCGGACGGGGGCAATGAGCAGTTCTTC; cdr3_aa: CASTRLADGGNEQFF
j_call: TRBJ2-7; clone_size: few; d_call: -; v_call: TRBV5-1; cdr3_nt: TGCGCCAGCAGCTTGGCCGGGCAGGGAAATACAGCCTACGAGCAGTACTTC; cdr3_aa: CASSLAGQGNTAYEQYF
j_call: TRBJ1-3; clone_size: -; d_call: -; v_call: TRBV3-1; cdr3_nt: TGTGCCAGCAGCCAAGCGACTCAGGGAAACACCATATATTTT; cdr3_aa: CASSQATQGNTIYF